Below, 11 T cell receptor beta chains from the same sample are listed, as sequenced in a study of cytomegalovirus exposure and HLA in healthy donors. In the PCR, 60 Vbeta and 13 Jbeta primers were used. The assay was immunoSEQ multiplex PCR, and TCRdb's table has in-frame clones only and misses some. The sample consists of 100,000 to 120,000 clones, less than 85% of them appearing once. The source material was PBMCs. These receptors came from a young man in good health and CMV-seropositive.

The CDR3 loop is CASSYWDRINYGYTF. CDR3 in DNA: TGTGCCAGCAGTTACTGGGACAGGATCAACTATGGCTACACCTTC. J is TRBJ1-2 and V is TRBV6-6; 8 nucleotides agree with TRBD1. The V gene's germline CDR1 is MNHNY and CDR2 SVGAGI (reference sequence). This CDR3 has 15 residues. V shed 1 base, J shed 2 bases, and the junction held 3 bases outside the gene matches.

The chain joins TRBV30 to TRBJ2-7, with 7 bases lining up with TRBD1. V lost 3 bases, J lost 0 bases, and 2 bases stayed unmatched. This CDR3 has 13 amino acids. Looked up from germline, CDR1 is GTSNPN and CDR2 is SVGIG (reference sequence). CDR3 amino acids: CAWSRDSSYEQYF. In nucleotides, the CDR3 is TGTGCCTGGAGCAGGGACAGCTCCTACGAGCAGTACTTC.

In nucleotides, the CDR3 is TGCGCCAGCAGGGGCACCGGGACAGTGCCGCTTACCCAAGAGACCCAGTACTTC. Translated: CASRGTGTVPLTQETQYF. V usage is TRBV5-1 and J usage is TRBJ2-5; 7 nucleotides line up with TRBD1. Germline trimming cut 5 bases from V and 1 base from J; bases unmatched to any gene: 17. The V gene's germline CDR1 is SGHRS and CDR2 YFSETQ. CDR3 length: 18 amino acids.

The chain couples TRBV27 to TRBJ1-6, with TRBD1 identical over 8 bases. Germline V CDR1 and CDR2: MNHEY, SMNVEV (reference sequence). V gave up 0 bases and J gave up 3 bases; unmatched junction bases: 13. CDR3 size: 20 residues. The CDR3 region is CASSLSPLLGTGHYNSPLHF. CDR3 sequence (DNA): TGTGCCAGCAGTTTATCCCCTCTTCTCGGGACAGGCCACTATAATTCACCCCTCCACTTT.

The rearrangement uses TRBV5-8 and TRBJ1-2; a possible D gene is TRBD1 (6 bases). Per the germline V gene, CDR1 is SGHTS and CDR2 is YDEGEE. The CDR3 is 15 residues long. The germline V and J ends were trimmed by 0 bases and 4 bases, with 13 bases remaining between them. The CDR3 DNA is TGTGCCAGCAGCTTGGCGCTGGGGGCCGGCTATGGCTACACCTTC. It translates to CASSLALGAGYGYTF.

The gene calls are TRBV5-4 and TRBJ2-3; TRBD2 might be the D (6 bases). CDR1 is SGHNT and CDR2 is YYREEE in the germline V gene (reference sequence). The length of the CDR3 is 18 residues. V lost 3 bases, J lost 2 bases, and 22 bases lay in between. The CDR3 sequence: CASSYPLSFGGVTDTQYF. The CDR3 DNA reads TGTGCCAGCAGCTACCCCCTCTCTTTCGGCGGGGTCACAGATACGCAGTATTTT.

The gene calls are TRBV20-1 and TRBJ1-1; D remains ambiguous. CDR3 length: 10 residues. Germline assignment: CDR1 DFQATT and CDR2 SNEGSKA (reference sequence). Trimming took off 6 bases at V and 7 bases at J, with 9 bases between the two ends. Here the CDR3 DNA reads TGCAGTGCCCCCCGGGGTGAAGCTTTCTTT. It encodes CSAPRGEAFF.

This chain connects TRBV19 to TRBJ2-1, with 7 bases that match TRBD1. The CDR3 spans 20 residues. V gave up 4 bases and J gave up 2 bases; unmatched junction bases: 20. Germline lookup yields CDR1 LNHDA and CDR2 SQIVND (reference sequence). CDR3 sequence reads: CASSKERQGSRRSAYNEQFF. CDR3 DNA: TGTGCCAGTAGTAAAGAAAGACAGGGCTCGAGGAGGTCCGCCTACAATGAGCAGTTCTTC.

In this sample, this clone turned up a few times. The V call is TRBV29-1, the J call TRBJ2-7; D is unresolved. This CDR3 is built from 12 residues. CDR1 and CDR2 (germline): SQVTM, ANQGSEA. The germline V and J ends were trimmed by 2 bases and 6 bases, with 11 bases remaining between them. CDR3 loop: CSVEQVGFEQYF. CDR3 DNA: TGCAGCGTTGAACAGGTCGGTTTCGAGCAGTACTTC.

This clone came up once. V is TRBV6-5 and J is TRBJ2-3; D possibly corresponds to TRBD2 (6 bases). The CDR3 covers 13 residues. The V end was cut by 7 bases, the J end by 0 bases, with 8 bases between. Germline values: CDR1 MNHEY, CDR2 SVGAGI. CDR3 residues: CASTAGSTDTQYF. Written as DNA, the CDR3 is TGTGCCAGCACGGCGGGGAGCACAGATACGCAGTATTTT.

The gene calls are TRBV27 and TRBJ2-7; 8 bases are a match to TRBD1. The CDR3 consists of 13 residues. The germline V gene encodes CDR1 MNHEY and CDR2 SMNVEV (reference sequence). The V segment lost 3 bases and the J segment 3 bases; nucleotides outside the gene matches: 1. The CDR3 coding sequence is TGTGCCAGCAGTTTGGGACAGGTCTACGAGCAGTACTTC. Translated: CASSLGQVYEQYF.